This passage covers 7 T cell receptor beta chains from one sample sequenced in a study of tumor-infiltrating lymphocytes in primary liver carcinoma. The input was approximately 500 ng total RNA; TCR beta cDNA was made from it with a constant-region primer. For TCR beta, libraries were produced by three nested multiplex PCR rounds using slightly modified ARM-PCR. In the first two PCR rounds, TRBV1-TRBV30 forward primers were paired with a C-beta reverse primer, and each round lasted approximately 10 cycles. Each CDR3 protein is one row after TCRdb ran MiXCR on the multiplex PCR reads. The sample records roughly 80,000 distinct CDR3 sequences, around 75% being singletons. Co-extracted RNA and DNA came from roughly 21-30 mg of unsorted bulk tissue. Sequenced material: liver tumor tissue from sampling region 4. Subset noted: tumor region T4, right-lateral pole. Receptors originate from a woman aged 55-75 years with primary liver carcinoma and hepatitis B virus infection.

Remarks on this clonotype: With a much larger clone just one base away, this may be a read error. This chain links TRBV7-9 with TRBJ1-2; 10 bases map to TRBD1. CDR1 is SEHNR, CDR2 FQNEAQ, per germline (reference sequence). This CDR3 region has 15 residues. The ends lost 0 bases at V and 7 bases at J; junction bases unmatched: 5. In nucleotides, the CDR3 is TGTGCCAGCAGCTTAGCGGGACAGGGGACCTCTGGCTACACCTTC. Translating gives CASSLAGQGTSGYTF.

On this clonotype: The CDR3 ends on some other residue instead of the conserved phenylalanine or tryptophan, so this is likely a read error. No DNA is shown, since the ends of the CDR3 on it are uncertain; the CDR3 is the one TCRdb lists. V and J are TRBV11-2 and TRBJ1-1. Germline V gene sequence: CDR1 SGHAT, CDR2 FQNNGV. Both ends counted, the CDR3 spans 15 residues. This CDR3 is CASSLARVGGTEAIS.

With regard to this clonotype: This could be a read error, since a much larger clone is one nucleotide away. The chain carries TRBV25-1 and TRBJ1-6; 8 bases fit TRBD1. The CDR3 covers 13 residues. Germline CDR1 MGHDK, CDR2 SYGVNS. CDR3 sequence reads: CASSGTGNSSLHF. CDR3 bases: TGTGCCAGCAGTGGGACAGGGAATTCATCCCTCCACTTT. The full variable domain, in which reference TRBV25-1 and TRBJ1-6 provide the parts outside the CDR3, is EADIYQTPRYLVIGTGKKITLECSQTMGHDKMYWYQQDPGMELHLIHYSYGVNSTEKGDLSSESTVSRIRTEHFPLTLESARPSHTSQYLCASSGTGNSSLHFGNGTRLTVT.

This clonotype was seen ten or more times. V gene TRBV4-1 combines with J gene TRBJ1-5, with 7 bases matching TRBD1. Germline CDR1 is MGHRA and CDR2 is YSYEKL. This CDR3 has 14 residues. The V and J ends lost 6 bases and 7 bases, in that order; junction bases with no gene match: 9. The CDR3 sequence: CASSLEQGWQPQHF. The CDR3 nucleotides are TGCGCCAGCAGTCTAGAACAGGGGTGGCAGCCCCAGCATTTT.

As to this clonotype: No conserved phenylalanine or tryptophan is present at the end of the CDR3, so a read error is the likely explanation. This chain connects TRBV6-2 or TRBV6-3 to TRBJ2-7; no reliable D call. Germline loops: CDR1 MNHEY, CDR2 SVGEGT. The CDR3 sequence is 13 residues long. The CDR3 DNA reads TGTGCCAGCAGTTACTCAGAGGTCTACGAACAGTACTTA. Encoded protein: CASSYSEVYEQYL.

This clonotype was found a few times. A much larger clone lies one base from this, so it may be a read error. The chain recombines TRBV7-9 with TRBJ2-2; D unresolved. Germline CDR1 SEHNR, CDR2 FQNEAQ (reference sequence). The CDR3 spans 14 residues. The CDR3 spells CVSSLITYTGELFF. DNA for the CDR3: TGTGTCAGCAGCTTAATCACCTACACCGGGGAGCTGTTTTTT. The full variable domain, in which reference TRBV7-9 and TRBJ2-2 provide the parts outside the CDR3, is DTGVSQNPRHKITKRGQNVTFRCDPISEHNRLYWYRQTLGQGPEFLTYFQNEAQLEKSRLLSDRFSAERPKGSFSTLEIQRTEQGDSAMYLCVSSLITYTGELFFGEGSRLTVL.

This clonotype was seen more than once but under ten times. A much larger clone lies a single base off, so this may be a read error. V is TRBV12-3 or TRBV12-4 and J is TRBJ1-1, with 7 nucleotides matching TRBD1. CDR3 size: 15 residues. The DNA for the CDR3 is TGTGCCAGCAGTCTCTGGACAGGAATGAACACTGGAGCTTTCTTT. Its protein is CASSLWTGMNTGAFF.